This TCR beta chain originates from a study of blood T cells in healthy people across ages. Findings and limits, study-wide: For the donors, CMV status was unknown and possibly confounded expanded clonotype changes. Both higher diversity and more naive CD4+ cells marked long-lived donors when set against aged donors. Naive T cell percentage strongly correlated with TCR beta diversity.

J lost 9 bases, V lost 5 bases, and 7 bases had no gene match. The CDR3 is 14 amino acids. Looked up from germline, CDR1 is MNHNS and CDR2 is SASEGT. Then a second PCR, running about 6 to 11 cycles, was carried out with a sample-barcoded 5' primer and a J-beta primer mix. Via MiXCR, TCRdb re-called the 5' RACE reads, giving one row per CDR3 protein. Of about 680,000 distinct CDR3 sequences in the sample, 49% were seen once. Concerning this clonotype: Its specificity is not known.

Each sample provided at least 6 micrograms of extracted total RNA. This sequence joins TRBV6-1 and TRBJ1-6, with 7 bases aligning to TRBD1. The source is a woman aged 60-75 years in good health. Sequencing was done on a sample of blood. For the CDR3, the DNA is TGTGCCAGCAGTCCCCGGGACAGTAGTTCACCCCTCCACTTT. Translation: CASSPRDSSSPLHF.